This T cell receptor beta chain was recovered during a study of radiation and T cells in renal cell carcinoma. V lost 0 bases and J 2 bases, leaving 14 bases between the germline ends. The CDR3 has 16 residues. The germline V gene has CDR1 LGHNA and CDR2 YSLEER. Time point given: blood 2 weeks post-SBRT. This sample's treatment: 15 Gy SBRT to primary tumor, nephrectomy 4 weeks later. Assay used: immunoSEQ multiplex PCR; TCRdb lists only in-frame clones, some missing. The sample shows tens of thousands of clones, just over 85% of them seen only once. The TCR comes from a woman between 45 and 60 years old with renal cell carcinoma. The sequencing here drew on blood, taken from a patient whose treatment included radiotherapy and nephrectomy. The chain is built from TRBV4-3 and TRBJ2-7, with D perhaps given as TRBD1 or TRBD2 (5 bases each). The chain's CDR3 is CASSQEFTGTTYEQYF. CDR3 nucleotide sequence: TGCGCCAGCAGCCAAGAATTCACGGGGACGACCTACGAGCAGTACTTC.